These 8 T cell receptor beta chains were all obtained from the same sample, sequenced in a study of prognosis after radiotherapy for stage I lung cancer. The study amplified the TCR beta CDR3 region from genomic DNA. This amplification was carried out by two rounds of multiplex PCR. During first-round PCR, primers specific to each TRBV and TRBJ gene were used. TCRdb reanalysed the multiplex PCR reads using MiXCR and keeps one entry per CDR3 protein. The sample carries about 59,000 distinct CDR3 sequences, 26% recorded once. The sequencing used PBMCs, collected before or after stereotactic body radiation therapy (not recorded which). These receptors were collected from a donor aged 50 or older with non-small cell lung cancer.

This rearrangement joins TRBV6-5 to TRBJ1-5; unclear D gene. Trimming cost V 2 bases and J 5 bases, with 19 bases left between them. The CDR3 contains 17 residues. CDR1 is MNHEY and CDR2 is SVGAGI in the germline V gene. CDR3 bases: TGTGCCAGCAGTTACGTACGCAAAGTATTCATGGATCAGCCCCAGCATTTT. It translates to CASSYVRKVFMDQPQHF.

This clonotype was counted a single time. This sequence joins TRBV5-6 and TRBJ1-1; the D is unclear. CDR1 is SGHDT and CDR2 is YYEEEE in the germline V gene. The CDR3 loop spans 12 amino acids. Trimming cost V 6 bases and J 3 bases, with 9 bases left between them. CDR3 DNA sequence: TGTGCCAGCACTTCAATGTACACTGAAGCTTTCTTT. Its protein is CASTSMYTEAFF.

This clonotype was counted ten times or more. The rearrangement joins TRBV9 to TRBJ2-1; D may be TRBD2 (5 bases). Trimming took off 0 bases at V and 7 bases at J, with 14 bases between the two ends. CDR3 size: 15 residues. Per the germline V gene, CDR1 is SGDLS and CDR2 is YYNGEE. CDR3 protein: CASSVAAGAFNEQFF. CDR3 nucleotide sequence: TGTGCCAGCAGCGTAGCGGCGGGCGCCTTTAATGAGCAGTTCTTC.

The table lists this clonotype with many counts. The rearrangement joins TRBV11-2 to TRBJ1-4; D unclear. The CDR3 consists of 14 residues. The ends were cut back, 5 bases at V and 0 bases at J, with 7 bases in the middle. Germline V lookup: CDR1 SGHAT, CDR2 FQNNGV. The CDR3 loop is CASSLLATNEKLFF. The CDR3 region has the DNA TGTGCCAGCAGCCTCCTTGCAACTAATGAAAAACTGTTTTTT.

With respect to this clonotype: Compared with germline, one end of the junction differs, possibly owing to a read error. The chain joins TRBV6-1 to TRBJ2-7, with D possibly being TRBD1 or TRBD2 (7 bases each). The CDR3 length is 15 residues. The germline V gene encodes CDR1 MNHNS and CDR2 SASEGT. The CDR3 DNA reads as TGTGCCAGCAGTGAACCCAGGGGGAGGGTGGACGAGGAGTACTTC. It translates to CASSEPRGRVDEEYF.

This clonotype has ten or more counts. The chain uses TRBV6-5 and TRBJ2-7; D unresolved. The CDR3 spans 13 residues. Germline V CDR1 and CDR2: MNHEY, SVGAGI. With 2 bases removed from V and 5 bases from J, the gap between germline ends came to 10 bases. CDR3 region: CASSYTGRDEQYF. CDR3 DNA: TGTGCCAGCAGTTACACCGGAAGGGACGAGCAGTACTTC.

This clonotype appeared many times. The rearrangement uses TRBV3-1 and TRBJ2-3; 9 bases fit TRBD1. Germline CDR1 LGHDT, CDR2 YNNKEL (reference sequence). This CDR3 spans 18 amino acids. V lost 4 bases and J lost 4; bases outside the gene matches: 15. CDR3 loop: CASSRLYPRDRVPDTQYF. The CDR3 DNA reads TGTGCCAGCAGCCGACTCTACCCCCGGGACAGGGTGCCAGATACGCAGTATTTT.

This clonotype showed up many times. The V gene is TRBV6-5, the J gene TRBJ2-7; no firm D call. Deletions cut 2 bases from V and 2 bases from J, with 7 bases between. This CDR3 comprises 13 residues. Germline V CDR1 and CDR2: MNHEY, SVGAGI. CDR3: CASSYTRTYEQYF. CDR3 DNA sequence: TGTGCCAGCAGTTACACCAGGACCTACGAGCAGTACTTC.